These 25 T cell receptor beta chains share one sample of origin, sequenced in a study of metastatic and nonmetastatic thyroid tumors. TCRdb reanalyzed the PCR reads with MiXCR. This sample has tens of thousands of clones, with about an eighth found just once. No treatment of any kind had been given to any patient before thyroid surgery. Sequencing used blood. The receptors come from a female donor with papillary thyroid cancer or a benign thyroid nodule (not recorded which). Some clones in this sample may be carry-over from other donors' samples.

This clone was counted ten times or more. This rearrangement joins TRBV28 to TRBJ2-7; D might be TRBD1 (6 bases). Germline CDR1 reads MDHEN; CDR2 reads SYDVKM. V was trimmed by 2 bases and J by 3 bases, leaving 14 bases between them. The CDR3 is 15 amino acids. This CDR3 is CASSLKGDVLYEQYF. The CDR3 bases are TGTGCCAGCAGTTTAAAGGGGGACGTACTCTACGAGCAGTACTTC.

This clone was observed a single time. V and J are TRBV4-1 and TRBJ2-7, with a possible D match to TRBD2 (5 bases). V lost 5 bases and J lost 3, with 14 bases in between. CDR1 is MGHRA, CDR2 YSYEKL, per germline. This CDR3 has 14 amino acids. CDR3 DNA: TGCGCCAGCAGCTTAGACCCGGGGTACTACGAGCAGTACTTC. This encodes CASSLDPGYYEQYF.

The sample holds many counts of this clone. CDR3 loop: CASSEYSGRSSYNEQFF. DNA for the CDR3: TGTGCCAGCAGTGAATACAGCGGGAGGAGCTCCTACAATGAGCAGTTCTTC. This chain joins TRBV2 and TRBJ2-1, with 9 bases lining up with TRBD2. V was clipped by 2 bases and J by 0 bases; unmatched bases: 5. The CDR3 length is 17 residues. Germline V gene data show CDR1 as SNHLY and CDR2 as FYNNEI.

This clone was detected many times. V is TRBV19 and J is TRBJ1-1; 9 positions match TRBD1. With V trimmed by 5 bases and J by 6 bases, 10 bases remained unmatched. In germline, CDR1 is LNHDA, CDR2 SQIVND (reference sequence). This CDR3 has 15 residues. In nucleotides, the CDR3 is TGTGCCAGTAGTGAACAAGGGACAGGGCTCGCTGAAGCTTTCTTT. This codes for CASSEQGTGLAEAFF.

The rearrangement links TRBV28 to TRBJ2-1; 7 nucleotides line up with TRBD2. Trimming took 7 bases from V and 0 from J; bases not matched to a gene: 12. The CDR3 is made up of 17 amino acids. Germline assignment: CDR1 MDHEN and CDR2 SYDVKM. CDR3: CASKAGSSGCSYNEQFF. The CDR3 region has the DNA TGTGCCAGCAAGGCAGGGTCTAGCGGATGCTCCTACAATGAGCAGTTCTTC.

Ten or more counts support this clone. The chain employs TRBV28 and TRBJ1-2, with unresolved D. V gave up 7 bases and J gave up 0 bases, with 9 bases separating them. The CDR3 consists of 13 residues. Germline CDR1 is MDHEN and CDR2 is SYDVKM. In nucleotides, the CDR3 is TGTGCCAGCACCCAACAAGCTAACTATGGCTACACCTTC. It encodes CASTQQANYGYTF.

The V and J genes are TRBV27 and TRBJ2-7; 10 bases agree with TRBD2. The length of the CDR3 is 15 residues. V trimming: 8 bases; J trimming: 6 bases; junction bases outside the gene matches: 13. Germline CDR1 reads MNHEY; CDR2 reads SMNVEV (reference sequence). CDR3 DNA: TGTGCCAGCTGCCGATCCGGGACTAGCGTTTTCGAGCAGTACTTC. Translated, it gives CASCRSGTSVFEQYF.

This clone has at least ten counts. The rearrangement links TRBV2 to TRBJ2-7; 8 bases match TRBD1. Germline CDR1 is SNHLY and CDR2 is FYNNEI. J gave up 5 bases and V 0 bases, and 12 bases lay outside the gene matches. CDR3 length: 17 residues. In DNA, the CDR3 is TGTGCCAGCAGTGAAGCTACCCTAGGACAGGGAAGCAACGAGCAGTACTTC. Amino acids: CASSEATLGQGSNEQYF.

This clone was recorded many times. This chain uses TRBV7-8 with TRBJ2-5; D could derive from TRBD1 or TRBD2 (5 bases each). CDR1 and CDR2 from the germline V gene are SGHVS and FQNEAQ. V lost 4 bases to trimming and J lost 1 base, with 13 bases between them. The CDR3 totals 15 residues. The CDR3 DNA is TGTGCCAGCAGCTGGGGGTCGGGCAGCCAAGAGACCCAGTACTTC. Translated: CASSWGSGSQETQYF.

This clone has just a few counts. Given a much more abundant clone one base away, this may be a read error. The rearrangement joins TRBV19 to TRBJ1-1, with TRBD1 as a possible D gene (5 bases). Germline V gives CDR1 LNHDA, CDR2 SQIVND (reference sequence). The CDR3 consists of 12 residues. V lost 3 bases and J 9 bases, leaving 11 bases between the germline ends. CDR3 amino acids: CASSMGPGKAFF. In nucleotides, the CDR3 is TGTGCCAGTAGTATGGGACCGGGGAAAGCTTTCTTT.

This clone was found many times. V usage is TRBV15 and J usage is TRBJ2-3, with D perhaps TRBD2 (6 bases). Trimming left V 1 base short and J 1 base short, with 9 bases between. From germline, CDR1 is LNHNV and CDR2 YYDKDF (reference sequence). This CDR3 has 15 residues. The CDR3 region is CATSRGRDGTDTQYF. The CDR3 region has the DNA TGTGCCACCAGCAGAGGGCGGGATGGCACAGATACGCAGTATTTT.

In this sample, this clone turned up many times. The chain uses TRBV6-2 or TRBV6-3 and TRBJ2-7, with D perhaps matching TRBD1 or TRBD2 (5 bases each). CDR1 is MNHEY, CDR2 SVGEGT, per germline. V lost 4 bases and J lost 3, with 16 bases in between. This CDR3 region has 15 residues. In DNA, the CDR3 is TGTGCCAGCAGTTGGACGGGACGTGCGAACTACGAGCAGTACTTC. As protein: CASSWTGRANYEQYF.

This clone was detected many times. This chain uses TRBV2 with TRBJ1-2; D is unclear. Trimming took 8 bases from V and 4 from J, leaving 17 bases between them. CDR3 length: 14 amino acids. Germline V CDR1 and CDR2: SNHLY, FYNNEI. The CDR3 sequence is CASLPPGRSYGYTF. The CDR3 DNA reads TGTGCCAGCTTACCCCCGGGTCGCAGCTATGGCTACACCTTC. Full variable domain (remainder filled in from reference TRBV2 and TRBJ1-2): EPEVTQTPSHQVTQMGQEVILRCVPISNHLYFYWYRQILGQKVEFLVSFYNNEISEKSEIFDDQFSVERPDGSNFTLKIRSTKLEDSAMYFCASLPPGRSYGYTFGSGTRLTVV.

Worth noting for this clone: This could be a read error, since a much larger clone is one nucleotide away. J is TRBJ2-1 and V is TRBV5-4; a possible D gene is TRBD1 (5 bases). Looked up from germline, CDR1 is SGHNT and CDR2 is YYREEE (reference sequence). V lost 2 bases and J lost 8, with 14 bases in between. CDR3 length equals 14 residues. CDR3 in DNA: TGTGCCAGCAGCTTTAGGCAGGGCCATGATGAGCAGTTCTTC. This sequence encodes CASSFRQGHDEQFF.

The sample holds a few counts of this clone. Additional DNA sequences in this sample encode the identical CDR3. The J gene is TRBJ2-1, the V gene TRBV19, with D unclear. This CDR3 comprises 14 residues. Trimming took 5 bases from V and 6 from J, leaving 14 bases between them. Germline assignment: CDR1 LNHDA and CDR2 SQIVND (reference sequence). The chain's CDR3 is CASSSRTEINEQFF. Here the CDR3 DNA reads TGTGCCAGTAGTTCTCGTACTGAAATCAATGAGCAGTTCTTC.

The chain carries TRBV4-1 and TRBJ1-2, with TRBD1 identical over 7 bases. The CDR3 loop spans 15 amino acids. Germline V gene sequence: CDR1 MGHRA, CDR2 YSYEKL. The J segment lost 4 bases and the V segment lost 5 bases, leaving 10 bases of the junction unmatched. CDR3 nucleotide sequence: TGCGCCAGCAGCACCCAACAGGGGTTAGGCTATGGCTACACCTTC. It is translated as CASSTQQGLGYGYTF.

At least ten counts were recorded for this clone. The chain is built from TRBV6-1 and TRBJ1-4; perhaps TRBD1 as D (6 bases). Germline-derived CDR1 and CDR2 are MNHNS and SASEGT. The germline V and J ends were trimmed by 1 base and 5 bases, with 14 bases remaining between them. This CDR3 is 16 amino acids long. The CDR3 sequence: CASSEGLGRGNEKLFF. The CDR3, as DNA: TGTGCCAGCAGTGAAGGGCTGGGCAGGGGAAATGAAAAACTGTTTTTT.

This clone was recorded at least ten times. V is TRBV3-1 and J is TRBJ2-4; the D gene is possibly TRBD2 (5 bases). CDR3 size: 12 residues. Trimming took 1 base from V and 8 from J, leaving 6 bases between them. Germline lookup yields CDR1 LGHDT and CDR2 YNNKEL (reference sequence). The CDR3 spells CASSQGTDIQYF. The CDR3 DNA is TGTGCCAGCAGCCAAGGGACTGACATTCAGTACTTC.

Points on this clone: In this CDR3 the conserved last residue, phenylalanine or tryptophan, is missing, so a read error is likely. The chain recombines TRBV28 with TRBJ2-1, with D perhaps given as TRBD1 or TRBD2 (6 bases each). This CDR3 has 21 amino acids. CDR1 and CDR2 from the germline V gene are MDHEN and SYDVKM. V was pared by 3 bases and J by 5 bases, with 32 bases between. This CDR3 reads CASSFIFSWGATTRVNNEQFS. The CDR3 DNA is TGTGCCAGCAGTTTTATTTTTTCGTGGGGGGCCACCACCCGGGTAAACAATGAGCAGTTCTCC.

In its sample, this clone was seen many times. The chain uses TRBV20-1 and TRBJ2-1, with 7 bases matching TRBD2. This CDR3 has 13 residues. V shed 5 bases, J shed 9 bases, and the junction held 10 bases outside the gene matches. Germline assignment: CDR1 DFQATT and CDR2 SNEGSKA (reference sequence). The CDR3 sequence: CSARLARGREQFF. The CDR3 nucleotides read TGCAGTGCTCGACTAGCTCGGGGCCGTGAGCAGTTCTTC.

The rearrangement uses TRBV9 and TRBJ2-7; 8 positions match TRBD2. The J segment lost 12 bases and the V segment lost 2 bases, leaving 19 bases of the junction unmatched. There are 16 residues in the CDR3. Germline V gene sequence: CDR1 SGDLS, CDR2 YYNGEE. The CDR3, as DNA: TGTGCCAGCAGCGTGTCTCTACATCGGGAGGGCCAAGGCGTGTACTTC. The encoded protein is CASSVSLHREGQGVYF.

This clone was counted at least ten times. Here the CDR3 DNA reads TGTGCCAGCAGCTCTACGGGCACTGAAGCTTTCTTT. Translation: CASSSTGTEAFF. This chain links TRBV7-3 with TRBJ1-1, with D unresolved. The CDR3 has 12 residues. Germline V gene sequence: CDR1 SGHTA, CDR2 FQGTGA. Deletions cut 4 bases from V and 4 bases from J, with 7 bases between. Looking up the rest from reference TRBV7-3 and TRBJ1-1 gives the full variable domain: GAGVSQTPSNKVTEKGKYVELRCDPISGHTALYWYRQSLGQGPEFLIYFQGTGAADDSGLPNDRFFAVRPEGSVSTLKIQRTERGDSAVYLCASSSTGTEAFFGQGTRLTVV.

This clone was picked up many times. This rearrangement joins TRBV20-1 to TRBJ1-5; a weak D match, TRBD1 (5 bases). V dropped 4 bases and J dropped 4 bases, with 17 bases sitting between them. In germline, CDR1 is DFQATT, CDR2 SNEGSKA (reference sequence). The CDR3 consists of 15 residues. CDR3 residues: CSATKPGRRNQPQHF. DNA of the CDR3: TGCAGTGCTACAAAGCCGGGACGGCGAAATCAGCCCCAGCATTTT.

At least ten counts were recorded for this clone. This sequence joins TRBV12-3 or TRBV12-4 and TRBJ2-2; TRBD2 aligns across 9 bases. J was trimmed by 5 bases and V by 4 bases; bases with no gene match: 5. The CDR3 is 15 residues long. In DNA, the CDR3 is TGTGCCAGCAGTTGGCGGGAGGGCCGGACCGGGGAGCTGTTTTTT. Its protein is CASSWREGRTGELFF.

The chain is built from TRBV7-2 and TRBJ1-2; D uncertain. Trimming pared 1 base from V and 4 bases from J, leaving 7 bases between. The CDR3 spans 13 residues. Germline V CDR1 and CDR2: SGHTA, FQGNSA. CDR3 nucleotides: TGTGCCAGCAGCTTAGTATCGGGCTATGGCTACACCTTC. Protein sequence: CASSLVSGYGYTF.